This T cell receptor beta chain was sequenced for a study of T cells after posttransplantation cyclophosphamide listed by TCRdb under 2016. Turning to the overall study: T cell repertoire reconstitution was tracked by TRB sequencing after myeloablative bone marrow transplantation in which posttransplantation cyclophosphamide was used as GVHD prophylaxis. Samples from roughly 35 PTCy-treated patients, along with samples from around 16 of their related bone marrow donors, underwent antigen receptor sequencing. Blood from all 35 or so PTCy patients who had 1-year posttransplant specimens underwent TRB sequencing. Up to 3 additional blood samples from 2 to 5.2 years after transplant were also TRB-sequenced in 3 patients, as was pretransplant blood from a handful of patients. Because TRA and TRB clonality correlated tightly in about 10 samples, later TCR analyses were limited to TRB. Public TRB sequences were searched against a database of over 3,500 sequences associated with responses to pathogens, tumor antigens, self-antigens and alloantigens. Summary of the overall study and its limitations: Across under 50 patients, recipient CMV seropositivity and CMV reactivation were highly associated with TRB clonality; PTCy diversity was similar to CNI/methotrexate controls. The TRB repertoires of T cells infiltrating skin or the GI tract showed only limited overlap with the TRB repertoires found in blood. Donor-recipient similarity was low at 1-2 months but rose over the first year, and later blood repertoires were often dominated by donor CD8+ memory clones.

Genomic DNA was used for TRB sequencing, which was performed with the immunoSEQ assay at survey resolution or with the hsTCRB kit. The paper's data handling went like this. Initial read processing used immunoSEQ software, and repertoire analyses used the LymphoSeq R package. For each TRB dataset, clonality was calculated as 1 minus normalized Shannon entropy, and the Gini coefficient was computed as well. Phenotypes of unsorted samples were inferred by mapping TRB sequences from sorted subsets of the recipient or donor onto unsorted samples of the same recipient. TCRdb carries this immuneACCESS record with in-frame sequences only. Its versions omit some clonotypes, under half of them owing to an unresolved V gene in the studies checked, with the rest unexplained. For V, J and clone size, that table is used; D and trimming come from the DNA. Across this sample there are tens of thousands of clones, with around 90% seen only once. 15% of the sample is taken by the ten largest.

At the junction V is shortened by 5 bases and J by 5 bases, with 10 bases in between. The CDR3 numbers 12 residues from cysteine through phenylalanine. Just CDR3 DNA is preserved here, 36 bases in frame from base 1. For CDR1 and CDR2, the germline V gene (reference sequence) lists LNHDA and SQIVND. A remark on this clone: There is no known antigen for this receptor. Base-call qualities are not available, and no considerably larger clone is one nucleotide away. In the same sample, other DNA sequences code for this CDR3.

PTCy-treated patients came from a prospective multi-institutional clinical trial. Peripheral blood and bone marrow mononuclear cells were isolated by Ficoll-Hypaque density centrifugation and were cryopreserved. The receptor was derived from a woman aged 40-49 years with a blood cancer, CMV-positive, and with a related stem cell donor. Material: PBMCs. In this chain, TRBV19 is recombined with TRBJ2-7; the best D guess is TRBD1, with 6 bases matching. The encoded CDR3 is CASSLQGDEQYF. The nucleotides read TGTGCCAGTAGTTTACAGGGAGACGAGCAGTACTTC.